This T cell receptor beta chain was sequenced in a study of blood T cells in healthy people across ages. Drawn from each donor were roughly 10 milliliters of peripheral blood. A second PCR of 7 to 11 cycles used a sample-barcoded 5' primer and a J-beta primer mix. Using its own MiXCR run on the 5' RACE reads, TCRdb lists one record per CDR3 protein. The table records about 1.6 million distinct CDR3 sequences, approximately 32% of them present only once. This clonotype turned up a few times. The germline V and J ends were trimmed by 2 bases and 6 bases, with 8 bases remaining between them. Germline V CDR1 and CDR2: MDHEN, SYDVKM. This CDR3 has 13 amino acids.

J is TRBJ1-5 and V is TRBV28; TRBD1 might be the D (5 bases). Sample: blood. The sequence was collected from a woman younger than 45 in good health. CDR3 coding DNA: TGTGCCAGCAGTTTAGGGGGTCTTCAGCCCCAGCATTTT. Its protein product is CASSLGGLQPQHF.